Listed below are T cell receptor beta chains from one sample, sequenced in a study of glioma-infiltrating T cells after dendritic cell vaccination. This table comes from immunoSEQ multiplex PCR, and its TCRdb copy is limited to in-frame clones, with some not included. The repertoire has about 110,000 clones, roughly 89% of them found once; the top ten carry around 2.6%. Specimen: blood, collected after dendritic cell vaccination. These receptors all come from a human donor with glioblastoma. Both conserved end residues are part of each CDR3. D genes are given only for firm matches. Some rows mark clone size as missing; the rest say once, few, many or name a class of expanded clone.

TRBD1	TRBV4-1	TRBJ2-5	13	once	TGCGCCAGCAGCCGGACAGGGGAGGAGACCCAGTACTTC	CASSRTGEETQYF
-	TRBV25-1	TRBJ2-1	15	-	TGTGCCAGCAGTCTTCCGGCCCGCGAGGGAGGTGAGCAGTTCTTC	CASSLPAREGGEQFF
-	TRBV5-1	TRBJ2-3	15	-	TGCGCCAGCAGCTTAGGGACTGATTACACAGATACGCAGTATTTT	CASSLGTDYTDTQYF
TRBD2	TRBV7-9	TRBJ2-1	17	-	TGTGCCAGCAGCTTAGTTACTAGCGGGAGGGCCGGTTCTGAGCAGTTCTTC	CASSLVTSGRAGSEQFF
-	TRBV4-1	TRBJ2-5	15	-	TGCGCCAGCAGCCAAGGCCTAGGTCCCTCGGAGACCCAGTACTTC	CASSQGLGPSETQYF
TRBD1	TRBV12-5	TRBJ1-1	12	-	TGTGCTAGTGGCAGGGGGCACACTGAAGCTTTCTTT	CASGRGHTEAFF
TRBD1	TRBV6-4	TRBJ2-3	15	-	TGTGCCAGCAGTGACGGGACAGGGGGCACAGATACGCAGTATTTT	CASSDGTGGTDTQYF
TRBD1	TRBV11-2	TRBJ1-2	15	-	TGTGCCAGCAGCTTGACAGGGATAGGCCTCTATGGCTACACCTTC	CASSLTGIGLYGYTF
TRBD1	TRBV30	TRBJ2-3	15	-	TGTGCCTGGACTATCGGGACAGGGCGCACAGATACGCAGTATTTT	CAWTIGTGRTDTQYF
-	TRBV2	TRBJ1-1	15	-	TGTGCCAGCAGTGAAATTGGGCAAATGAACACTGAAGCTTTCTTT	CASSEIGQMNTEAFF
TRBD1	TRBV9	TRBJ2-3	13	few	TGTGCCAGCAGCCAGGGGGCGCAAGATACGCAGTATTTT	CASSQGAQDTQYF
-	TRBV9	TRBJ2-3	16	-	TGTGCCAGCAGCGTAGGGCCAGGATCAAGCACAGATACGCAGTATTTT	CASSVGPGSSTDTQYF
-	TRBV25-1	TRBJ2-5	13	-	TGTGCCAGCAGTGAGGGCAACCAAGAGACCCAGTACTTC	CASSEGNQETQYF
-	TRBV9	TRBJ2-7	15	-	TGTGCCAGCAGCGTAGGGGGACTCGACTCCTACGAGCAGTACTTC	CASSVGGLDSYEQYF
-	TRBV6-5	TRBJ2-5	12	-	TGTGCCAGCAGTTGGTCCCGATGGGCGCAGTACTTC	CASSWSRWAQYF
TRBD1	TRBV6-1	TRBJ1-2	15	-	TGTGCCAGCAGCCCCGGGACAGGTCCATTTATTGGCTACACCTTC	CASSPGTGPFIGYTF
-	TRBV7-6	TRBJ1-5	16	-	TGTGCCAGCAGCTTAGGGCAGGCCCTCAGCAATCAGCCCCAGCATTTT	CASSLGQALSNQPQHF
-	TRBV5-1	TRBJ2-7	14	-	TGCGCCAGCAGCTATACAGGTCTCTCCTACGAGCAGTACTTC	CASSYTGLSYEQYF
-	TRBV19	TRBJ1-1	15	once	TGTGCCAGTAGTATTCTTCCCAGGCTAAACACTGAAGCTTTCTTT	CASSILPRLNTEAFF
-	TRBV5-8	TRBJ1-5	14	-	TGTGCCAGCAGCCACAGGGTCGGCAATCAGCCCCAGCATTTT	CASSHRVGNQPQHF
TRBD2	TRBV2	TRBJ2-1	14	-	TGTGCCAGCAGACTAGCGGGAGGGTCCAATGAGCAGTTCTTC	CASRLAGGSNEQFF
-	TRBV15	TRBJ2-2	14	-	TGTGCCACCAGCACAGGCGCGAACACCGGGGAGCTGTTTTTT	CATSTGANTGELFF
TRBD1	TRBV7-9	TRBJ1-2	13	-	TGTGCCAGCAGCCGCGGGACAGGGGAGAGCTACACCTTC	CASSRGTGESYTF
TRBD1	TRBV14	TRBJ1-1	15	-	TGTGCCAGCAGCCAAGATTGGCAGGGGGGCACTGAAGCTTTCTTT	CASSQDWQGGTEAFF
-	TRBV25-1	TRBJ1-1	14	-	TGTGCCAGCAGTGAATCGGTCCGGAGCACTGAAGCTTTCTTT	CASSESVRSTEAFF
TRBD1	TRBV15	TRBJ1-2	15	-	TGTGCCACCAGCACTACCAGGACAGGGGGGGATGGCTACACCTTC	CATSTTRTGGDGYTF
TRBD2	TRBV10-2	TRBJ2-3	15	-	TGCGCCAGCAGTGAGTCGACCGGGGGGGCAGATACGCAGTATTTT	CASSESTGGADTQYF
-	TRBV30	TRBJ1-6	14	-	TGTGCCTGGAGTGGAGAGGGGGACGGGTCACCCCTCCACTTT	CAWSGEGDGSPLHF
-	TRBV11-2	TRBJ1-1	14	once	TGTGCCAGCAGCTTAGAATCAGGGCCGACTGAAGCTTTCTTT	CASSLESGPTEAFF
TRBD2	TRBV18	TRBJ2-7	17	-	TGTGCCAGCTCCTTTAGTCCTGTTCGGGGGGGCCTTGACGAGCAGTACTTC	CASSFSPVRGGLDEQYF
-	TRBV13	TRBJ1-1	15	-	TGTGCCAGCAGTCGGGGGGGGAGGGGGAGCACTGAAGCTTTCTTT	CASSRGGRGSTEAFF
-	TRBV7-3	TRBJ2-5	17	-	TGTGCCAGCTCCCGCTCCGGGGGCAGGGGGTTCCAAGAGACCCAGTACTTC	CASSRSGGRGFQETQYF
TRBD2	TRBV6-1	TRBJ2-5	12	-	TGTGCCAGCAGGACTAGCGGAGGGACCCAGTACTTC	CASRTSGGTQYF
TRBD1	TRBV5-1	TRBJ2-5	14	-	TGCGCCAGCAGCCTGGGACAGAGCCAAGAGACCCAGTACTTC	CASSLGQSQETQYF
-	TRBV19	TRBJ2-7	13	once	TGTGCCAGTAGTATTGACACCCTCTACGAGCAGTACTTC	CASSIDTLYEQYF
TRBD2	TRBV5-1	TRBJ2-3	15	-	TGCGCCAGCAGCTTACGGGAGGGCCGGACAGATACGCAGTATTTT	CASSLREGRTDTQYF
TRBD1	TRBV6-1	TRBJ1-2	12	-	TGTGCCAGCCGCACGGGACAGCCTCCCTACACCTTC	CASRTGQPPYTF
TRBD1	TRBV6-1	TRBJ2-7	13	-	TGTGCCAGCAGCGAGTACAGGGGCTACGAGCAGTACTTC	CASSEYRGYEQYF
TRBD2	TRBV7-2	TRBJ2-1	15	-	TGTGCCAGCAGCTTAGGGCTAGCGGGGGGCAATGAGCAGTTCTTC	CASSLGLAGGNEQFF
-	TRBV25-1	TRBJ1-1	15	-	TGTGCCAGCAGTGACCCCTCGACAGGTAGAACTGAAGCTTTCTTT	CASSDPSTGRTEAFF
TRBD2	TRBV9	TRBJ2-4	16	-	TGTGCCAGCAGCCCTCTAAGCGGGAGTACCAAAAACATTCAGTACTTC	CASSPLSGSTKNIQYF
TRBD2	TRBV10-2	TRBJ2-1	15	-	TGCGCCAGCGGGGTACTAGCGGGCCCGCCCAATGAGCAGTTCTTC	CASGVLAGPPNEQFF
TRBD2	TRBV4-2	TRBJ2-1	15	few	TGTGCCAGCAGCCAAGTAACGGGGGGGCCGGATGAGCAGTTCTTC	CASSQVTGGPDEQFF
-	TRBV5-1	TRBJ2-3	15	-	TGCGCCAGCAGCTTGGCGAGGACTCTCACAGATACGCAGTATTTT	CASSLARTLTDTQYF